This T cell receptor beta chain derives from a study of blood T cell repertoires in COVID-19. CDR3 length equals 14 residues. In germline, CDR1 is SGDLS, CDR2 YYNGEE. V was pared by 3 bases and J by 5 bases, with 7 bases of the junction left unmatched. Repertoires were generated with immunoSEQ multiplex PCR, while TCRdb's copy carries only in-frame clones and drops some. Of about 130,000 clones listed, about 74% are singletons. Sequenced: peripheral blood. The TCR sequence derives from a man between 60 and 75 years old with acute or convalescent COVID-19. V usage is TRBV9 and J usage is TRBJ1-1; 7 bases match TRBD1. The CDR3 sequence: CASSEGQVATEAFF. CDR3 nucleotides: TGTGCCAGCAGCGAAGGACAGGTAGCGACTGAAGCTTTCTTT.